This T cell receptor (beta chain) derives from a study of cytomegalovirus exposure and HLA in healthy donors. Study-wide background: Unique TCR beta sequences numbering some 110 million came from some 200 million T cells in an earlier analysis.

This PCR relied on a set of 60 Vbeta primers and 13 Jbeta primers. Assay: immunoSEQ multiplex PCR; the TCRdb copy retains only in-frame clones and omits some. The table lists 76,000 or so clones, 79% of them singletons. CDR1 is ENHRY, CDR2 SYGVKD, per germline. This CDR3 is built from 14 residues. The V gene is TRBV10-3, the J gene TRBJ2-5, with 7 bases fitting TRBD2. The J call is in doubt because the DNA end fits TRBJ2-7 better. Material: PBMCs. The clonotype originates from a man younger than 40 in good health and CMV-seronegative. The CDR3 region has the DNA TGTGCCATCAGTCGGGAGGACGCAACCTACGAGCAGTACTTC. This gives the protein CAISREDATYEQYF.